The rows below give T cell receptor beta chains drawn from one sample of a study of OX40 agonist ivuxolimab in advanced cancers. Sequencing was performed with immunoSEQ multiplex PCR; in TCRdb, only in-frame clones are kept and a portion is missing. The sample yields roughly 50,000 clones, approximately 80% seen once. Sequenced here: CD4+ or CD8+ T cells sorted from blood, sampled in a trial of the OX40 agonist ivuxolimab. These receptors were collected from an adult with an advanced solid tumor such as melanoma, head and neck, liver or kidney cancer. Each CDR3 is given with its conserved first and last residue. Each record gives: clone size, D gene, J gene, V gene, CDR3 DNA, CDR3 protein. D genes are given only for firm matches. A clone size is listed for some rows: how often the clone was seen (once, few, many), or a class if it is expanded.

abundance: NA; d_gene: TRBD1; j_gene: TRBJ1-2; v_gene: TRBV5-4; CDR3nt: TGTGCCAGCAGCAGGACAGGGGGCGCCGCCTATGGCTACACCTTC; CDR3aa: CASSRTGGAAYGYTF
abundance: NA; d_gene: NA; j_gene: TRBJ2-7; v_gene: TRBV7-9; CDR3nt: TGTGCCAGCAGCTTAGGGGTAGGAGGAGAGCAGTACTTC; CDR3aa: CASSLGVGGEQYF
abundance: NA; d_gene: NA; j_gene: TRBJ1-2; v_gene: TRBV28; CDR3nt: TGTGCCAGCAGTCCGGGCCTTTTGGGTGGCTACACCTTC; CDR3aa: CASSPGLLGGYTF
abundance: NA; d_gene: NA; j_gene: TRBJ2-1; v_gene: TRBV29-1; CDR3nt: TGCAGCGTCGGAGGGCAGGGCAATGAGCAGTTCTTC; CDR3aa: CSVGGQGNEQFF
abundance: NA; d_gene: NA; j_gene: TRBJ2-2; v_gene: TRBV9; CDR3nt: TGTGCCAGCAGCGTAGCGAGATTCTCGGCCCCCGGGGAGCTGTTTTTT; CDR3aa: CASSVARFSAPGELFF
abundance: NA; d_gene: NA; j_gene: TRBJ2-3; v_gene: TRBV27; CDR3nt: TGTGCCAGCAGGGGCCTCGCAGGGCCGGATACGCAGTATTTT; CDR3aa: CASRGLAGPDTQYF
abundance: NA; d_gene: NA; j_gene: TRBJ1-2; v_gene: TRBV6-5; CDR3nt: TGTGCCAGCAGGGGCAGGGAGGGTAGCTACACCTTC; CDR3aa: CASRGREGSYTF
abundance: NA; d_gene: NA; j_gene: TRBJ1-5; v_gene: TRBV27; CDR3nt: TGTGCCAGCAGTTTAAGTGGGGTCAATCAGCCCCAGCATTTT; CDR3aa: CASSLSGVNQPQHF
abundance: NA; d_gene: NA; j_gene: TRBJ2-7; v_gene: TRBV7-3; CDR3nt: TGTGCCAGCAGCTTCGGGGCAGGGAGTCCCTACGAGCAGTACTTC; CDR3aa: CASSFGAGSPYEQYF
abundance: NA; d_gene: NA; j_gene: TRBJ2-3; v_gene: TRBV19; CDR3nt: TGTGCCAGTAGTATCCTCCCGGGGGAAGATACGCAGTATTTT; CDR3aa: CASSILPGEDTQYF
abundance: NA; d_gene: TRBD1; j_gene: TRBJ2-3; v_gene: TRBV5-1; CDR3nt: TGCGCCAGCAGTTTGGACAGGTCCACGGATACGCAGTATTTT; CDR3aa: CASSLDRSTDTQYF
abundance: NA; d_gene: TRBD1; j_gene: TRBJ1-2; v_gene: TRBV9; CDR3nt: TGTGCCAGCAGCGTCACCGGGACAGGGGCTGCCTGGCGTGGCTACACCTTC; CDR3aa: CASSVTGTGAAWRGYTF
abundance: many; d_gene: TRBD1; j_gene: TRBJ1-1; v_gene: TRBV30; CDR3nt: TGTGCCTTGTTGCCGCGACAGGGGATGGAGGGCACTGAAGCTTTCTTT; CDR3aa: CALLPRQGMEGTEAFF
abundance: NA; d_gene: NA; j_gene: TRBJ2-5; v_gene: TRBV7-9; CDR3nt: TGTGCCAGCAGCTTAGGTGTGGGGGAGACCCAGTACTTC; CDR3aa: CASSLGVGETQYF
abundance: NA; d_gene: NA; j_gene: TRBJ2-1; v_gene: TRBV6-1; CDR3nt: TGTGCCAGCAGATTGACAGAAGTTTACAATGAGCAGTTCTTC; CDR3aa: CASRLTEVYNEQFF
abundance: NA; d_gene: NA; j_gene: TRBJ1-2; v_gene: TRBV7-3; CDR3nt: TGTGCCAGCAGCTTAGCAGAAGGGATTGGCTACACCTTC; CDR3aa: CASSLAEGIGYTF
abundance: NA; d_gene: NA; j_gene: TRBJ1-5; v_gene: TRBV5-1; CDR3nt: TGCGCCAGCAGCTCGGACGGAGGAGCGGGTCAGCCCCAGCATTTT; CDR3aa: CASSSDGGAGQPQHF
abundance: NA; d_gene: NA; j_gene: TRBJ2-2; v_gene: TRBV2; CDR3nt: TGTGCCAGCAGTGAAGGGCCTCGGCAGGGCACCGGGGAGCTGTTTTTT; CDR3aa: CASSEGPRQGTGELFF
abundance: NA; d_gene: NA; j_gene: TRBJ2-3; v_gene: TRBV7-2; CDR3nt: TGTGCCAGCAGCCCAAGACGGGATATGGGGCAGTATTTT; CDR3aa: CASSPRRDMGQYF
abundance: NA; d_gene: NA; j_gene: TRBJ2-5; v_gene: TRBV14; CDR3nt: TGTGCCAGCAGCCAAGATTTGTGGGAGACCCAGTACTTC; CDR3aa: CASSQDLWETQYF
abundance: NA; d_gene: TRBD1; j_gene: TRBJ2-7; v_gene: TRBV10-3; CDR3nt: TGTGCCGCCGGGACAGGGGTTATCTTC; CDR3aa: CAAGTGVIF
abundance: NA; d_gene: NA; j_gene: TRBJ2-5; v_gene: TRBV4-3; CDR3nt: TGCGCCAGCAGCCAGAAACCCTGGCAGGCGGGGGAGACCCAGTACTTC; CDR3aa: CASSQKPWQAGETQYF
abundance: once; d_gene: NA; j_gene: TRBJ2-3; v_gene: TRBV10-3; CDR3nt: TGTGCCATCAAACAGACAGATACGCAGTATTTT; CDR3aa: CAIKQTDTQYF
abundance: NA; d_gene: NA; j_gene: TRBJ2-5; v_gene: TRBV11-2; CDR3nt: TGTGCCAGCAGCTTAGGTCCCGGGACCCAAGAGACCCAGTACTTC; CDR3aa: CASSLGPGTQETQYF
abundance: NA; d_gene: NA; j_gene: TRBJ1-1; v_gene: TRBV28; CDR3nt: TGTGCCAGCAGTTTTATTACGAGCCGGGGAATGAACACTGAAGCTTTCTTT; CDR3aa: CASSFITSRGMNTEAFF
abundance: NA; d_gene: NA; j_gene: TRBJ2-3; v_gene: TRBV5-8; CDR3nt: TGTGCCAGCAGCTTGACGTGGACCGGGGATACGCAGTATTTT; CDR3aa: CASSLTWTGDTQYF
abundance: NA; d_gene: NA; j_gene: TRBJ2-1; v_gene: TRBV19; CDR3nt: TGTGCCAGTAGTGCCCAAAGCTCCTACAATGAGCAGTTCTTC; CDR3aa: CASSAQSSYNEQFF
abundance: NA; d_gene: NA; j_gene: TRBJ1-1; v_gene: TRBV11-3; CDR3nt: TGTGCCAGCAGCGGGGGCACTGAAGCTTTCTTT; CDR3aa: CASSGGTEAFF
abundance: NA; d_gene: NA; j_gene: TRBJ2-3; v_gene: TRBV19; CDR3nt: TGTGCCAGTAGTAGGGGGCGCCTTGCGTTTACAGATACGCAGTATTTT; CDR3aa: CASSRGRLAFTDTQYF
abundance: NA; d_gene: TRBD2; j_gene: TRBJ2-7; v_gene: TRBV7-3; CDR3nt: TGTGCCAGCAGCTCCCGAACGGGACTAGCGGGAGCCTGGGAGCAGTACTTC; CDR3aa: CASSSRTGLAGAWEQYF
abundance: NA; d_gene: TRBD1; j_gene: TRBJ1-6; v_gene: TRBV7-2; CDR3nt: TGTGCCAGCAGGACAGGGGGTAATTCACCCCTCCACTTT; CDR3aa: CASRTGGNSPLHF
abundance: NA; d_gene: NA; j_gene: TRBJ1-1; v_gene: TRBV11-2; CDR3nt: TGTGCCAGCAGCTTAGATCAAAGGGCTTTCTTT; CDR3aa: CASSLDQRAFF
abundance: few; d_gene: TRBD2; j_gene: TRBJ2-3; v_gene: TRBV19; CDR3nt: TGTGCCAGTAGGCCCCTGGGAGGGACGAGCACAGATACGCAGTATTTT; CDR3aa: CASRPLGGTSTDTQYF
abundance: NA; d_gene: NA; j_gene: TRBJ2-2; v_gene: TRBV7-9; CDR3nt: TGTGCCAGCAGCTTAGGGGGGAACACCGGGGAGCTGTTTTTT; CDR3aa: CASSLGGNTGELFF
abundance: NA; d_gene: NA; j_gene: TRBJ1-1; v_gene: TRBV30; CDR3nt: TGTGCCTGGAGTGACACCTTTCGGGTTCGGGTATCGGGAGCTTTCTTT; CDR3aa: CAWSDTFRVRVSGAFF
abundance: NA; d_gene: NA; j_gene: TRBJ2-3; v_gene: TRBV5-4; CDR3nt: TGTGCCAGCAGCTTGGACAGTTTGTCAGATACGCAGTATTTT; CDR3aa: CASSLDSLSDTQYF
abundance: few; d_gene: TRBD2; j_gene: TRBJ2-4; v_gene: TRBV7-9; CDR3nt: TGTGCCAGCAGCTATAGCGGGGGGGCCAAAAACATTCAGTACTTC; CDR3aa: CASSYSGGAKNIQYF
abundance: NA; d_gene: NA; j_gene: TRBJ2-2; v_gene: TRBV5-1; CDR3nt: TGCGCCAGCAGCGCCGCCGTAGGCACCGGGGAGCTGTTTTTT; CDR3aa: CASSAAVGTGELFF
abundance: NA; d_gene: NA; j_gene: TRBJ2-5; v_gene: TRBV27; CDR3nt: TGTGCCAGCAGCCCCACTCTCGGGGGTGAGACCCAGTACTTC; CDR3aa: CASSPTLGGETQYF
abundance: NA; d_gene: NA; j_gene: TRBJ1-2; v_gene: TRBV28; CDR3nt: TGTGCCAGCATTTCCAAAGGGTCCAACTATGGCTACACCTTC; CDR3aa: CASISKGSNYGYTF
abundance: NA; d_gene: TRBD1; j_gene: TRBJ1-2; v_gene: TRBV5-1; CDR3nt: TGCGCCAGCAGCGTTTTGCCGTCCGGGACAGGGGGCGGGGGCTACACCTTC; CDR3aa: CASSVLPSGTGGGGYTF
abundance: NA; d_gene: TRBD1; j_gene: TRBJ1-5; v_gene: TRBV4-3; CDR3nt: TGCGCCAGCAGCCGAAATCTACCGGGACAGGGCTCTCGGCAGCCCCAGCATTTT; CDR3aa: CASSRNLPGQGSRQPQHF
abundance: NA; d_gene: NA; j_gene: TRBJ2-7; v_gene: TRBV1; CDR3nt: TGCACCAGCACTGGGGGACAGTTACCTTACGAGCAGTACTTC; CDR3aa: CTSTGGQLPYEQYF
abundance: few; d_gene: NA; j_gene: TRBJ2-5; v_gene: TRBV27; CDR3nt: TGTGCCAGCAGTTTATCCCGGCTGACGCAAGAGACCCAGTACTTC; CDR3aa: CASSLSRLTQETQYF
abundance: few; d_gene: NA; j_gene: TRBJ2-3; v_gene: TRBV28; CDR3nt: TGTGCCAGCAGTTTTACCAGTGTGCAGTATTTT; CDR3aa: CASSFTSVQYF
abundance: NA; d_gene: NA; j_gene: TRBJ1-6; v_gene: TRBV5-3; CDR3nt: TGTGCCAGAACTGGGACGGAAAATTCACCCCTCCACTTT; CDR3aa: CARTGTENSPLHF
abundance: NA; d_gene: NA; j_gene: TRBJ2-1; v_gene: TRBV7-6; CDR3nt: TGTGCCAGCAGCTTAGTAGCTCCCCTAGGTAATGAGCAGTTCTTC; CDR3aa: CASSLVAPLGNEQFF